This T cell receptor (beta chain) was sequenced in a study of CD8 T cells in Susac syndrome. V lost 2 bases, J lost 2 bases, and 10 bases lay in between. Germline V gene sequence: CDR1 SNHLY, CDR2 FYNNEI. There are 14 residues in the CDR3. Reverse transcription of 0.5 to 1 ug RNA was performed with random hexamers. TCRdb redid the calling of the immunoSEQ multiplex PCR reads with MiXCR, one entry per CDR3 protein. The table includes a few hundred thousand distinct CDR3 sequences, about 96% detected once. The sample consisted of CD4+ T cells from PBMCs. J is TRBJ2-7 and V is TRBV2; D possibly corresponds to TRBD2 (5 bases). This receptor was taken from a human donor with multiple sclerosis. CDR3 in amino acids: CASSERRGAYEQYF. In nucleotides, the CDR3 is TGTGCCAGCAGTGAAAGACGGGGAGCCTACGAGCAGTACTTC. The full variable domain, rest sourced from reference TRBV2 and TRBJ2-7, is EPEVTQTPSHQVTQMGQEVILRCVPISNHLYFYWYRQILGQKVEFLVSFYNNEISEKSEIFDDQFSVERPDGSNFTLKIRSTKLEDSAMYFCASSERRGAYEQYFGPGTRLTVT.